The clone carrying this T cell receptor beta chain was picked up one time. Its antigen is currently unknown. The record originates from a study of CD8 T cells in Susac syndrome. For the study at large: Each patient with Susac syndrome, at the time of blood draw, was therapy-naive, on corticosteroids, or on intravenous immunoglobulin alone.

Roughly 0.45 to 1 ug RNA was reverse transcribed with random hexamers. Across 54 Vbeta and 13 Jbeta, immunoSEQ multiplex PCR amplified TCR beta CDR3. TCRdb re-called the immunoSEQ multiplex PCR reads with MiXCR, one entry per CDR3 protein. The sample includes approximately 260,000 distinct CDR3 sequences, 90% to 96% of them seen just once. General study points: CD4+ repertoires of Susac syndrome patients lacked detectable clonal expansion.

Material: CD4+ T cells from PBMCs. The sequence was obtained from a human donor with Susac syndrome.

The CDR3 DNA is TGTGCCACCAGTGACCTTGGGGTAGGGCCCCAGCATTTT. This translates into CATSDLGVGPQHF. The rearrangement uses TRBV24-1 and TRBJ1-5; D is unresolved. Trimming cost V 4 bases and J 9 bases, with 12 bases left between them. CDR3 size: 13 residues. Germline V gene lookup returns CDR1 KGHDR and CDR2 SFDVKD.